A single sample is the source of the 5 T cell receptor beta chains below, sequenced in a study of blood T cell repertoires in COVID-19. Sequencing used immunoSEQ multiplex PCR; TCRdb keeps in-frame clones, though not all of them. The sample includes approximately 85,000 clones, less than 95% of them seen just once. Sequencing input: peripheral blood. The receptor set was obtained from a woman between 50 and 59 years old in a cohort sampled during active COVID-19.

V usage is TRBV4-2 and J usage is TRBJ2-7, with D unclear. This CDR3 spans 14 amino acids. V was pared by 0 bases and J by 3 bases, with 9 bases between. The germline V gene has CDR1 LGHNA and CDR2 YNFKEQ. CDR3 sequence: CASSQDGVGYEQYF. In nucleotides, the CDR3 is TGTGCCAGCAGCCAAGATGGAGTTGGCTACGAGCAGTACTTC.

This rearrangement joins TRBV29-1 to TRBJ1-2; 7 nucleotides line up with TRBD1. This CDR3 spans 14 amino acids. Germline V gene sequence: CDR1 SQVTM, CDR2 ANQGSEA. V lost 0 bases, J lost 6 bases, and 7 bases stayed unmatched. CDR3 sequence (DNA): TGCAGCGTTGAAGATAAAGGGACAGAGAATGGCTACACCTTC. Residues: CSVEDKGTENGYTF. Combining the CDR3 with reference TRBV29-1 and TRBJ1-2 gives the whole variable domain SAVISQKPSRDICQRGTSLTIQCQVDSQVTMMFWYRQQPGQSLTLIATANQGSEATYESGFVIDKFPISRPNLTFSTLTVSNMSPEDSSIYLCSVEDKGTENGYTFGSGTRLTVV.

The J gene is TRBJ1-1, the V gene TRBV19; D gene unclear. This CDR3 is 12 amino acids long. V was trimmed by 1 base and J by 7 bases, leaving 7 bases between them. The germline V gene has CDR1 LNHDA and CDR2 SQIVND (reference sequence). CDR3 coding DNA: TGTGCCAGTAGTATAGGAGGCGGTGAAGCTTTCTTT. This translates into CASSIGGGEAFF.

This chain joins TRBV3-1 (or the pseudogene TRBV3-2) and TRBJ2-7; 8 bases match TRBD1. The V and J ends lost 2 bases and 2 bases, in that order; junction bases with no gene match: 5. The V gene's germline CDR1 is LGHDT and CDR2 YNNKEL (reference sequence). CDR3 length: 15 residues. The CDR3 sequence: CASSQRDRRPYEQYF. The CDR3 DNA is TGTGCCAGCAGCCAACGGGACAGGCGTCCCTACGAGCAGTACTTC.

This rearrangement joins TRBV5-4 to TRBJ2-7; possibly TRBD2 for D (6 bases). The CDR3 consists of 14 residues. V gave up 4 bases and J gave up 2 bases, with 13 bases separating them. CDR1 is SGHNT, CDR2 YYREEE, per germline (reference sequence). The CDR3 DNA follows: TGTGCCAGCAGCCGGGACTTATTCCCCTACGAGCAGTACTTC. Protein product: CASSRDLFPYEQYF.